This TCR beta chain is from a study of cytomegalovirus exposure and HLA in healthy donors. 13 Jbeta primers and 60 Vbeta primers were used for the PCR. Only in-frame clones appear in the TCRdb table, and some are missing; sequencing was by immunoSEQ multiplex PCR. This table has about 140,000 clones, nearly 85% appearing once. The receptor was derived from a male donor in good health and CMV-seronegative. Sequencing input: PBMCs.

CDR3 region: CASALTSGTTGELFF. In DNA, the CDR3 is TGTGCCAGCGCCCTGACTAGCGGGACCACCGGGGAGCTGTTTTTT. The V gene is TRBV7-8, the J gene TRBJ2-2; TRBD2 matches at 11 bases. Unmatched junction bases numbered 6, after V lost 8 bases and J lost 4 bases. The germline V gene encodes CDR1 SGHVS and CDR2 FQNEAQ. This CDR3 region has 15 residues.